This T cell receptor beta chain derives from a study of CD8+ T cells in alopecia areata. TCR sequencing used cDNA made by reverse transcription of extracted RNA. Some clones are missing from TCRdb's copy, which holds only in-frame ones; the method was immunoSEQ multiplex PCR. This sample has over 150,000 clones, with about 53% found just once. Treatment denoted: oral pan-JAK inhibitor, 5-10 mg twice daily. Study outcomes and limitations: Across lesional scalp, and particularly alopecia totalis/universalis, clonality surpassed that of normal scalp. Persistence in scalp and blood during tofacitinib was observed for many expanded lesional clones.

Germline loops: CDR1 LNHNV, CDR2 YYDKDF (reference sequence). With 3 bases clipped from V and 2 bases from J, the junction kept 3 bases outside the gene matches. The CDR3 runs 15 residues. A note on this clone: Its antigen is still unknown.

J is TRBJ1-5 and V is TRBV15; TRBD1 agrees at 8 bases. The TCR was taken from a human donor with alopecia areata. This specimen was CD8+ T cells sorted from blood, taken at week 24, from a patient treated with tofacitinib. The CDR3 nucleotides read TGTGCCACCAGCAGTTTACAGGGGGGCAATCAGCCCCAGCATTTT. It codes for CATSSLQGGNQPQHF.